The 3 T cell receptor beta chains below come from one sample, sequenced in a study of CD4 T cells in relation to SARS-CoV-2 and coronaviruses. Clones were sequenced by immunoSEQ multiplex PCR, and TCRdb holds only the in-frame ones, with some missing. Of around 41,000 clones in the sample, 84% were seen once. No antigen has been assigned to these receptors. Sequenced: naive CD4+ T cells from PBMCs, cultured in vitro. Subset defined: naive CD4+ T cells isolated by negative enrichment. These receptors were obtained from an adult with COVID-19.

V is TRBV11-3 and J is TRBJ2-7; 10 nucleotides match TRBD2. The V gene's germline CDR1 is SGHNT and CDR2 YENEEA. V was pared by 5 bases and J by 1 base, with 8 bases of the junction left unmatched. This CDR3 spans 16 amino acids. The CDR3 region is CASSPNQAGGSYEQYF. The CDR3 region has the DNA TGTGCCAGCAGCCCCAACCAAGCGGGAGGGTCCTACGAGCAGTACTTC.

This clone has just one count. The V call is TRBV27, the J call TRBJ2-1; a weak D match, TRBD2 (6 bases). Germline CDR1 is MNHEY and CDR2 is SMNVEV (reference sequence). This CDR3 has 16 residues. The germline V and J ends were trimmed by 6 bases and 3 bases, with 18 bases remaining between them. CDR3 nucleotide sequence: TGTGCCAGCAGCTATCTTAGGAGGGAGGTCTACAATGAGCAGTTCTTC. It yields the protein CASSYLRREVYNEQFF.

This clone was detected only once. This sequence joins TRBV2 and TRBJ1-1, with D uncertain. The CDR3 loop spans 11 amino acids. The V end lost 5 bases, the J end lost 11 bases, and 12 bases lay between the germline ends. CDR1 is SNHLY, CDR2 FYNNEI, per germline. DNA of the CDR3: TGTGCCAGCAGTCCCGGGCCCATTGCTTTCTTT. Protein: CASSPGPIAFF.